The 25 T cell receptor beta chains reported below all come from one sample, sequenced in a study of CD8 T cells in ankylosing spondylitis. TCRdb redid the calling of the 5' RACE reads with MiXCR, one entry per CDR3 protein. This table holds over 95,000 distinct CDR3 sequences, over 6.5% found once. Material for sequencing was blood, either unsorted or a sorted T cell fraction (not recorded which). The receptors derive from a male donor with ankylosing spondylitis or in good health (not recorded which).

A note on this clonotype: This could be a read error, since a much larger clone is one nucleotide away. The CDR3 spells CACTLGQGGEETQYF. Written as DNA, the CDR3 is TGTGCCTGCACTTTGGGACAGGGTGGGGAAGAGACCCAGTACTTC. V gene TRBV6-5 combines with J gene TRBJ2-5, with 9 bases aligning to TRBD1. Germline V gene lookup returns CDR1 MNHEY and CDR2 SVGAGI. Trimming took 11 bases from V and 3 from J; bases not matched to a gene: 13. The CDR3 has 15 residues.

The chain's CDR3 is CASSQKSGNTIYF. Written as DNA, the CDR3 is TGCGCCAGCAGCCAAAAGTCTGGAAACACCATATATTTT. V is TRBV5-1 and J is TRBJ1-3; D not certain. The V end lost 4 bases, the J end lost 1 base, and 6 bases lay between the germline ends. Germline V gene data show CDR1 as SGHRS and CDR2 as YFSETQ. The length of the CDR3 is 13 residues.

This clonotype was detected many times. This chain uses TRBV2 with TRBJ2-5; tentatively, D is TRBD2 (6 bases). Trimming left V 2 bases short and J 3 bases short, with 10 bases between. CDR3 length: 14 amino acids. CDR1 is SNHLY and CDR2 is FYNNEI in the germline V gene. CDR3 DNA: TGTGCCAGCAGTGAACGGGGGAAGAAAGAGACCCAGTACTTC. Protein product: CASSERGKKETQYF.

This clonotype has ten or more counts. The chain links TRBV6-5 to TRBJ2-7; TRBD2 matches at 13 bases. Germline V CDR1 and CDR2: MNHEY, SVGAGI. This CDR3 region has 14 residues. V lost 4 bases, J lost 4 bases, and 1 base stayed unmatched. CDR3 coding DNA: TGTGCCAGCAGTTGGACTAGCGGGAGTTACGAGCAGTACTTC. It translates to CASSWTSGSYEQYF.

In the case of this clonotype: No conserved phenylalanine or tryptophan ends this CDR3, so it is likely a read error. The chain combines TRBV11-3 with TRBJ2-1; D gene ambiguous. The V gene's germline CDR1 is SGHNT and CDR2 YENEEA. The length of the CDR3 is 13 residues. V shed 3 bases and J shed 4 bases, with 7 bases lying between them. CDR3 DNA sequence: TGTGCCAGCAGCTTCGGGCGGTACAATGAGCAGTTCTTA. Its translation is CASSFGRYNEQFL.

This clonotype was seen repeatedly, ten times or more. The V gene is TRBV4-1, the J gene TRBJ2-3, with 7 bases aligning to TRBD2. The V and J ends lost 2 bases and 1 base, in that order; junction bases with no gene match: 6. The CDR3 runs 16 residues. The germline V gene encodes CDR1 MGHRA and CDR2 YSYEKL. The CDR3 protein is CASSQKKTSGTDTQYF. CDR3 sequence (DNA): TGCGCCAGCAGCCAAAAAAAAACTAGCGGCACAGATACGCAGTATTTT.

This clonotype has at least ten counts. V gene TRBV4-2 combines with J gene TRBJ2-7; maybe TRBD1 (5 bases). The CDR3 sequence is 15 residues long. Trimming stripped 0 bases from V and 2 bases from J, with 11 bases between. Germline values: CDR1 LGHNA, CDR2 YNFKEQ. CDR3 region: CASSQEMDTTYEQYF. The CDR3 nucleotides read TGTGCCAGCAGCCAAGAGATGGACACCACCTACGAGCAGTACTTC.

This clonotype was recorded many times. The rearrangement links TRBV7-9 to TRBJ2-1; 7 bases are a match to TRBD1. V gave up 3 bases and J gave up 4 bases; unmatched junction bases: 12. The length of the CDR3 is 17 residues. The germline CDR1 and CDR2 sequences are SEHNR and FQNEAQ (reference sequence). CDR3 residues: CASSFPLRRGPYNEQFF. In DNA, the CDR3 is TGTGCCAGCAGCTTCCCCTTGAGAAGGGGGCCGTACAATGAGCAGTTCTTC.

This clonotype was detected ten times or more. The chain uses TRBV7-2 and TRBJ2-5; D possibly matches TRBD1 or TRBD2 (6 bases each). Germline CDR1 reads SGHTA; CDR2 reads FQGNSA. V shed 5 bases and J shed 3 bases, with 22 bases lying between them. The CDR3 loop spans 17 amino acids. CDR3 sequence reads: CASSLDLGGGGKETQYF. The DNA for the CDR3 is TGTGCCAGCAGCCTCGACCTCGGGGGCGGAGGCAAAGAGACCCAGTACTTC.

The table lists this clonotype with many counts. The chain couples TRBV6-2 or TRBV6-3 to TRBJ2-1; 12 bases agree with TRBD2. This CDR3 has 15 residues. The V segment lost 5 bases and the J segment 8 bases; nucleotides outside the gene matches: 7. Germline CDR1 and CDR2: MNHEY and SVGEGT. The CDR3 loop reads CASSRRLAGVHEQFF. CDR3 bases: TGTGCCAGCAGTCGCAGACTAGCGGGAGTCCATGAGCAGTTCTTC.

The sample holds many counts of this clonotype. Here the CDR3 reads CASSPRGIGTDTQYF. CDR3 coding DNA: TGTGCCAGCAGCCCTCGGGGGATCGGCACAGATACGCAGTATTTT. The chain has TRBV7-9 and TRBJ2-3; D perhaps matches TRBD2 (6 bases). Trimming removed 5 bases from V and 1 base from J, with 13 bases in between. The CDR3 consists of 15 residues. Germline assignment: CDR1 SEHNR and CDR2 FQNEAQ (reference sequence).

This clonotype was counted at least ten times. The V gene is TRBV2, the J gene TRBJ2-2, with 9 bases aligning to TRBD2. From germline, CDR1 is SNHLY and CDR2 FYNNEI. Trimming removed 9 bases from V and 4 bases from J; junction bases left unmatched: 3. CDR3 size: 13 residues. The CDR3 region has the DNA TGTGCCAGGGGACTAGCATCCACCGGGGAGCTGTTTTTT. It specifies CARGLASTGELFF.

This clonotype showed up many times. CDR3 residues: CASSATYEQYF. CDR3 in DNA: TGTGCCAGCAGCGCAACCTACGAGCAGTACTTC. This rearrangement joins TRBV7-2 to TRBJ2-7; D gene uncertain. This CDR3 is 11 amino acids long. Germline loops: CDR1 SGHTA, CDR2 FQGNSA. Trimming cost V 5 bases and J 2 bases, with 4 bases left between them.

In this sample, this clonotype turned up many times. The chain combines TRBV11-2 with TRBJ2-2; TRBD2 matches 11 bases. Germline CDR1 SGHAT, CDR2 FQNNGV. J gave up 7 bases and V 1 base, and 17 bases lay outside the gene matches. This CDR3 is built from 20 residues. CDR3 sequence reads: CASSLGTGGLAGGPGGELFF. As DNA, the CDR3 is TGTGCCAGCAGCTTAGGAACAGGGGGGCTAGCGGGAGGCCCCGGCGGGGAGCTGTTTTTT.

This clonotype appeared many times. V gene TRBV7-9 combines with J gene TRBJ1-4; D is ambiguous. The CDR3 is made up of 13 amino acids. The ends were cut back, 2 bases at V and 7 bases at J, with 8 bases in the middle. CDR1 and CDR2 (germline): SEHNR, FQNEAQ (reference sequence). The CDR3, as DNA: TGTGCCAGCAGCTTAAGTCTAGGTGAAAAACTGTTTTTT. Translated: CASSLSLGEKLFF.

This clonotype was seen at least ten times. The chain combines TRBV20-1 with TRBJ2-1, with a possible D match to TRBD2 (5 bases). The CDR3 contains 12 residues. Germline values: CDR1 DFQATT, CDR2 SNEGSKA (reference sequence). Trimming cost V 3 bases and J 6 bases, with 9 bases left between them. The CDR3 coding sequence is TGCAGTGCTAGCGGAGCGGTCAATGAGCAGTTCTTC. Translation: CSASGAVNEQFF.

This clonotype was detected many times. This sequence joins TRBV6-2 or TRBV6-3 and TRBJ2-5; D gene uncertain. Germline lookup yields CDR1 MNHEY and CDR2 SVGEGT. The CDR3 loop spans 12 amino acids. Trimming shortened V by 2 bases and J by 3 bases, and 4 bases separated the two germline ends. The CDR3 nucleotides read TGTGCCAGCAGTTACGCGGAAGAGACCCAGTACTTC. This codes for CASSYAEETQYF.

This clonotype was counted many times. The junction departs from germline at one end; a sequencing error may be responsible. J is TRBJ2-1 and V is TRBV15; D gene ambiguous. Germline loops: CDR1 LNHNV, CDR2 YYDKDF (reference sequence). The CDR3 totals 14 residues. The CDR3 DNA sequence: TGTGCCATCAGCGCGGTCCGGCCAAACAATGAGCAGTTCTTC. Protein: CAISAVRPNNEQFF.

In its sample, this clonotype was seen many times. The chain is built from TRBV6-1 and TRBJ1-1, with 10 bases fitting TRBD1. V was clipped by 6 bases and J by 1 base; unmatched bases: 5. Germline loops: CDR1 MNHNS, CDR2 SASEGT. The CDR3 totals 15 residues. CDR3 protein: CASSPGDRGNTEAFF. CDR3 DNA sequence: TGTGCCAGCAGCCCGGGGGACAGGGGGAACACTGAAGCTTTCTTT.

This clonotype has a count of ten or more. J is TRBJ2-3 and V is TRBV7-9, with no clear D. This CDR3 contains 14 residues. CDR1 and CDR2 from the germline V gene are SEHNR and FQNEAQ (reference sequence). Trimming removed 5 bases from V and 2 bases from J, with 11 bases in between. As DNA, the CDR3 is TGTGCCAGCAGCCAGGAAGACCCCACAGATACGCAGTATTTT. The encoded protein is CASSQEDPTDTQYF.

This clonotype came up a few times. The chain is built from TRBV19 and TRBJ1-1, with TRBD1 matching over 8 bases. V lost 5 bases and J lost 5; bases outside the gene matches: 13. Germline CDR1 reads LNHDA; CDR2 reads SQIVND (reference sequence). The CDR3 spans 16 residues. The chain's CDR3 is CASSSTRDRTGTEAFF. Written as DNA, the CDR3 is TGTGCCAGTAGTTCGACCCGGGACAGGACGGGTACTGAAGCTTTCTTT. The complete variable domain, with remaining parts taken from reference TRBV19 and TRBJ1-1, reads DGGITQSPKYLFRKEGQNVTLSCEQNLNHDAMYWYRQDPGQGLRLIYYSQIVNDFQKGDIAEGYSVSREKKESFPLTVTSAQKNPTAFYLCASSSTRDRTGTEAFFGQGTRLTVV.

This clonotype was counted many times. The genes are TRBV3-1 and TRBJ2-7; no clear D gene. Trimming cost V 0 bases and J 5 bases, with 11 bases left between them. There are 14 residues in the CDR3. CDR1 is LGHDT and CDR2 is YNNKEL in the germline V gene (reference sequence). The CDR3 bases are TGTGCCAGCAGCCAAGATACAGTTCTGGACGAGCAGTACTTC. Translating it yields CASSQDTVLDEQYF.

This clonotype occurred many times. This chain uses TRBV2 with TRBJ2-7; TRBD2 is a possible D gene (7 bases). The CDR3 sequence is 13 residues long. V was trimmed by 8 bases and J by 2 bases, leaving 13 bases between them. The germline V gene encodes CDR1 SNHLY and CDR2 FYNNEI. The CDR3 is CASVGGATYEQYF. The CDR3 DNA sequence: TGTGCCAGCGTTGGGGGGGCAACCTACGAGCAGTACTTC.

This clonotype appeared many times. The rearrangement uses TRBV4-3 and TRBJ2-7; TRBD2 matches at 12 bases. Germline V gene data show CDR1 as LGHNA and CDR2 as YSLEER. The CDR3 is 18 residues long. The J segment lost 2 bases and the V segment lost 0 bases, leaving 8 bases of the junction unmatched. CDR3 bases: TGCGCCAGCAGCCAAGATCTAAGGGGACTAGCGGGTGCCTACGAGCAGTACTTC. This codes for CASSQDLRGLAGAYEQYF.

This clonotype was seen repeatedly, ten times or more. This chain joins TRBV12-5 and TRBJ1-2; no definite D call. V shed 7 bases and J shed 7 bases, with 13 bases lying between them. The CDR3 is 12 amino acids. Germline V gene data show CDR1 as LGHNT and CDR2 as FRNRAP. CDR3 DNA: TGTGCTAGTGCCGTTTCTCCCTTTGGCTACACCTTC. Translating gives CASAVSPFGYTF.